The subject of this entry is one T cell receptor beta chain. The antigen remains undetermined. CDR1 and CDR2 (germline): SGHRS, YFSETQ. The CDR3 runs to 18 residues. With 4 bases clipped from V and 0 bases from J, the junction kept 4 bases outside the gene matches. This sample is part of a study of cytomegalovirus exposure and HLA in healthy donors. Study-wide points: The classifier was said to identify cytomegalovirus status with high specificity and sensitivity. A later analysis found first-cohort TCR clusters tended to co-occur in the approximately 110 validation repertoires. CMV antigen specificity of a few CMV-associated chains was confirmed in vitro.

The protocol was immunoSEQ multiplex PCR, while the TCRdb copy is restricted to in-frame clones and leaves out a portion. Found here are 140,000 to 150,000 clones, approximately 94% of them singletons; the top ten hold over 1.5%. V usage is TRBV5-1 and J usage is TRBJ2-6; 13 nucleotides align to TRBD2. The sequence came from a man aged 18 to 29 in good health and CMV-seropositive. The sequenced sample was PBMCs. CDR3 bases: TGCGCCAGCAGCCCGGGACTAGCGGGATTCTCTGGGGCCAACGTCCTGACTTTC. Amino acids: CASSPGLAGFSGANVLTF.